This T cell receptor (beta chain) was sequenced for a study of CD4+ T cells in melanoma. TCRdb keeps only in-frame clones here, not all; method: immunoSEQ multiplex PCR. Found here are approximately 9,600 clones, roughly 69% of them singletons; the top ten hold roughly a quarter. The CDR3 is 13 amino acids. Trimming pared 4 bases from V and 5 bases from J, leaving 11 bases between. Germline assignment: CDR1 SGHRS and CDR2 YFSETQ. The V and J genes are TRBV5-1 and TRBJ2-3; unclear D gene. The clonotype originates from a human donor with melanoma. Sequenced material: cells from a culture (not recorded whether cultured in vitro). The CDR3 spells CASSLRPGDTQYF. The CDR3 DNA reads TGCGCCAGCAGCCTACGGCCGGGAGATACGCAGTATTTT.